The 26 T cell receptor beta chains in this list originate from one sample, sequenced in a study of T-cell reconstitution after alpha-beta-depleted transplantation in children. During its preparation, the TCRbeta library received unique molecular identifiers. TCRdb re-called the PCR reads with MiXCR, one entry per CDR3 protein. The repertoire has hundreds of thousands of distinct CDR3 sequences, about a sixth of them found once; the top ten carry roughly two fifths. This specimen was PBMCs, mostly from graft donor cells, taken 360 days after TCRalphabeta/CD19-depleted stem cell transplant. Every receptor here comes from a male patient between 2 and 10 years old who had a stem cell transplant for acute lymphoblastic leukemia, so the T cells may come from the graft donor.

The table lists this clonotype with a few counts. The chain is built from TRBV28 and TRBJ2-5; 8 bases map to TRBD2. Per the germline V gene, CDR1 is MDHEN and CDR2 is SYDVKM. The CDR3 sequence is 18 residues long. V shed 2 bases, J shed 9 bases, and the junction held 20 bases outside the gene matches. The CDR3 loop reads CASSLMPKLSSGSGAQYF. The CDR3 DNA reads as TGTGCCAGCAGTTTAATGCCCAAGTTGTCTAGCGGGTCAGGAGCCCAGTACTTC.

V usage is TRBV7-2 and J usage is TRBJ2-3; D assignment may be TRBD1 or TRBD2 (5 bases each). The CDR3 runs 13 residues. Trimming cost V 5 bases and J 5 bases, with 11 bases left between them. Germline-derived CDR1 and CDR2 are SGHTA and FQGNSA. CDR3 coding DNA: TGTGCCAGCAGCAGGGACGGATTAGATACGCAGTATTTT. Amino acid sequence: CASSRDGLDTQYF.

The CDR3 DNA sequence: TGTGCCTGGAGTCGGGACAGGGGACAGACCCAGTACTTC. Residues: CAWSRDRGQTQYF. This chain connects TRBV30 to TRBJ2-5, with 10 bases fitting TRBD1. The V segment lost 2 bases and the J segment 6 bases; nucleotides outside the gene matches: 3. Germline CDR1 is GTSNPN and CDR2 is SVGIG (reference sequence). This CDR3 has 13 amino acids.

This clonotype has only a few counts. This chain links TRBV13 with TRBJ2-1; weak D call: TRBD2 (6 bases). Germline lookup yields CDR1 PRHDT and CDR2 FYEKMQ (reference sequence). The CDR3 has 15 residues. V lost 5 bases, J lost 4 bases, and 15 bases lay in between. CDR3 loop: CASSLQRGIYNEQFF. CDR3 sequence (DNA): TGTGCCAGCAGCCTACAGCGCGGGATATACAATGAGCAGTTCTTC.

Turning to this clonotype: A much bigger clone sits one base away, suggesting this may be a read error. V usage is TRBV6-2 or TRBV6-3 and J usage is TRBJ2-1; D ambiguous. Germline V gives CDR1 MNHEY, CDR2 SVGEGT. There are 11 residues in the CDR3. V was shortened by 0 bases and J by 8 bases, with 2 bases between the two germline ends. CDR3 in amino acids: CASSYSDEQFF. CDR3 coding DNA: TGTGCCAGCAGTTACTCGGATGAGCAGTTCTTC.

The CDR3 sequence: CSVANRFGENTEAFF. The CDR3 nucleotides are TGCAGCGTTGCAAACAGGTTCGGGGAAAACACTGAAGCTTTCTTT. The J gene is TRBJ1-1, the V gene TRBV29-1, with D tentatively TRBD1 (5 bases). This CDR3 has 15 residues. Deletions cut 4 bases from V and 2 bases from J, with 17 bases between. CDR1 SQVTM and CDR2 ANQGSEA come from the germline V gene.

The genes are TRBV10-3 and TRBJ2-5; possibly TRBD1 for D (5 bases). V lost 3 bases and J lost 5, with 16 bases in between. Germline V lookup: CDR1 ENHRY, CDR2 SYGVKD. This CDR3 has 15 residues. The CDR3 loop is CAISDPTSGPETQYF. The DNA for the CDR3 is TGTGCCATCAGTGACCCTACTTCAGGGCCCGAGACCCAGTACTTC.

This clonotype was counted only a few times. The chain uses TRBV6-2 or TRBV6-3 and TRBJ2-7, with TRBD1 identical over 7 bases. With 6 bases clipped from V and 3 bases from J, the junction kept 8 bases outside the gene matches. This CDR3 has 14 amino acids. CDR1 MNHEY and CDR2 SVGEGT come from the germline V gene. The CDR3 region is CASRTDRVSYEQYF. The CDR3 DNA reads as TGTGCCAGCAGGACCGACAGGGTAAGCTACGAGCAGTACTTC.

This sequence joins TRBV9 and TRBJ2-2; D might be TRBD2 (5 bases). Germline values: CDR1 SGDLS, CDR2 YYNGEE. Trimming left V 0 bases short and J 0 bases short, with 18 bases between. There are 19 residues in the CDR3. The CDR3 here is CASSVVRLRVYSNTGELFF. DNA of the CDR3: TGTGCCAGCAGCGTAGTTCGGCTGAGGGTTTACTCGAACACCGGGGAGCTGTTTTTT.

The genes are TRBV7-9 and TRBJ2-1; 12 nucleotides agree with TRBD2. J was trimmed by 5 bases and V by 4 bases; bases with no gene match: 3. Germline-derived CDR1 and CDR2 are SEHNR and FQNEAQ (reference sequence). The CDR3 is 15 amino acids. The DNA of the CDR3 is TGTGCCAGCAGCTACCGGACTAGCGGGGACAATGAGCAGTTCTTC. It codes for CASSYRTSGDNEQFF.

This clonotype was seen a handful of times. As DNA, the CDR3 is TGTGCCAGCAGTGAGTATTGGCTAGCGGGAGGGCCCCCCTACAATGAGCAGTTCTTC. As protein: CASSEYWLAGGPPYNEQFF. The chain joins TRBV25-1 to TRBJ2-1; 12 nucleotides agree with TRBD2. Losses at the gene ends were 3 bases for V and 2 bases for J; bases not matched to a gene: 11. Germline CDR1 reads MGHDK; CDR2 reads SYGVNS. CDR3 size: 19 residues.

The J gene is TRBJ2-1, the V gene TRBV20-1; either TRBD1 or TRBD2 may fit D (6 bases each). Trimming took off 6 bases at V and 0 bases at J, with 18 bases between the two ends. CDR1 and CDR2 from the germline V gene are DFQATT and SNEGSKA (reference sequence). This CDR3 has 16 amino acids. The CDR3 protein is CSAPPRGRGSYNEQFF. The CDR3, as DNA: TGCAGTGCCCCCCCCCGGGGGCGTGGCTCCTACAATGAGCAGTTCTTC.

This sequence joins TRBV11-1 and TRBJ1-1; D gene ambiguous. Trimming removed 1 base at V and 4 bases at J, with 22 bases between. Looked up from germline, CDR1 is SGHAT and CDR2 is FQDESV (reference sequence). This CDR3 comprises 18 residues. CDR3 DNA sequence: TGTGCCAGCAGCTTAGATGCCCATCGGGTGATTTGGGGCACTGAAGCTTTCTTT. Translating it yields CASSLDAHRVIWGTEAFF.

The rearrangement joins TRBV4-3 to TRBJ2-7; 7 bases are shared with TRBD1. Unmatched junction bases numbered 6, after V lost 3 bases and J lost 4 bases. Germline lookup yields CDR1 LGHNA and CDR2 YSLEER. The CDR3 consists of 14 residues. CDR3 sequence reads: CASSHRDSPYEQYF. CDR3 DNA sequence: TGCGCCAGCAGCCATCGGGACAGTCCGTACGAGCAGTACTTC.

This clonotype was counted only a few times. J is TRBJ1-4 and V is TRBV15; D is ambiguous. Per the germline V gene, CDR1 is LNHNV and CDR2 is YYDKDF (reference sequence). V dropped 4 bases and J dropped 5 bases, with 17 bases sitting between them. This CDR3 contains 16 residues. Here the CDR3 DNA reads TGTGCCACCAGCAACGCAAGACCGCGGCCCAATGAAAAACTGTTTTTT. This encodes CATSNARPRPNEKLFF.

This chain uses TRBV6-1 with TRBJ1-2; 7 positions agree with TRBD1. The CDR3 is 14 residues long. The germline gives CDR1 MNHNS, CDR2 SASEGT. V lost 2 bases to trimming and J lost 5 bases; unmatched junction nucleotides: 5. CDR3 region: CASSERTGLYGYTF. The CDR3 DNA is TGTGCCAGCAGTGAACGGACAGGACTATATGGCTACACCTTC.

J is TRBJ2-3 and V is TRBV28; the match to TRBD2 covers 9 bases. Germline CDR1 reads MDHEN; CDR2 reads SYDVKM. V shed 6 bases, J shed 5 bases, and the junction held 3 bases outside the gene matches. The CDR3 runs 13 residues. This CDR3 reads CASSRAGGDTQYF. For the CDR3, the DNA is TGTGCCAGCAGCCGAGCGGGAGGAGATACGCAGTATTTT.

This chain uses TRBV20-1 with TRBJ2-7; possibly TRBD1 or TRBD2 for D (5 bases each). The germline V gene has CDR1 DFQATT and CDR2 SNEGSKA (reference sequence). The V gene lost 6 bases and the J gene lost 4 bases, with 16 bases spanning the gap. The CDR3 contains 13 residues. CDR3 residues: CSASGRAGYEQYF. The CDR3 region has the DNA TGCAGTGCCTCGGGGCGGGCAGGATACGAGCAGTACTTC.

There are many counts of this clonotype. The chain has TRBV30 and TRBJ2-3; 13 bases line up with TRBD2. The germline V gene encodes CDR1 GTSNPN and CDR2 SVGIG (reference sequence). Germline trimming cut 3 bases from V and 8 bases from J; bases unmatched to any gene: 5. The CDR3 length is 14 residues. The CDR3 spells CAWRTSGRGATQYF. In DNA form, the CDR3 reads TGTGCCTGGAGAACTAGCGGGAGGGGCGCTACGCAGTATTTT.

The rearrangement uses TRBV7-2 and TRBJ2-4; tentatively, D is TRBD2 (6 bases). This CDR3 region has 14 residues. Germline values: CDR1 SGHTA, CDR2 FQGNSA. V lost 0 bases and J 9 bases, leaving 12 bases between the germline ends. The CDR3 region is CASSLAHGGSIQYF. CDR3 coding DNA: TGTGCCAGCAGCTTAGCGCATGGGGGGAGCATTCAGTACTTC.

In this sample, this clonotype turned up a few times. The chain is built from TRBV28 and TRBJ2-1; no reliable D call. V gave up 8 bases and J gave up 7 bases, with 9 bases separating them. Germline assignment: CDR1 MDHEN and CDR2 SYDVKM. The CDR3 has 11 amino acids. In nucleotides, the CDR3 is TGTGCCAGCCGACGCCTGAATGAGCAGTTCTTC. This encodes CASRRLNEQFF.

The chain employs TRBV19 and TRBJ2-1; 13 bases are a match to TRBD2. This CDR3 region has 19 residues. J lost 3 bases, V lost 5 bases, and 13 bases had no gene match. Germline-derived CDR1 and CDR2 are LNHDA and SQIVND (reference sequence). CDR3 nucleotide sequence: TGTGCCAGTAGTTCAAAGCCGGGACTAGCGGGGCTACTCTACAATGAGCAGTTCTTC. This translates into CASSSKPGLAGLLYNEQFF.

This rearrangement joins TRBV7-6 to TRBJ2-5, with 9 bases fitting TRBD2. Trimming cost V 2 bases and J 0 bases; bases outside gene matches: 7. The CDR3 contains 17 residues. Germline CDR1 SGHVS, CDR2 FNYEAQ. CDR3 residues: CASSLTQLAGYQETQYF. As DNA, the CDR3 is TGTGCCAGCAGCTTAACCCAGCTAGCGGGATACCAAGAGACCCAGTACTTC.

V is TRBV2 and J is TRBJ2-7; D call uncertain. Germline values: CDR1 SNHLY, CDR2 FYNNEI. The CDR3 contains 14 residues. The germline V and J ends were trimmed by 6 bases and 0 bases, with 12 bases remaining between them. The CDR3 DNA reads TGTGCCAGCAGCTTTAAGGACGGCTCCTACGAGCAGTACTTC. This translates into CASSFKDGSYEQYF.

In its sample, this clonotype was seen a few times. The CDR3 coding sequence is TGTGCCAGCAGCTTAAGGGGGACGCTAGCGGGCCACGAGCAGTACTTC. It is translated as CASSLRGTLAGHEQYF. This chain joins TRBV7-2 and TRBJ2-7, with 8 bases lining up with TRBD2. V gave up 2 bases and J gave up 5 bases; unmatched junction bases: 11. From germline, CDR1 is SGHTA and CDR2 FQGNSA. This CDR3 has 16 amino acids.

This clonotype has only a few counts. The chain links TRBV20-1 to TRBJ2-3; no clear D. This CDR3 has 11 amino acids. The germline V gene encodes CDR1 DFQATT and CDR2 SNEGSKA (reference sequence). With 4 bases removed from V and 2 bases from J, the gap between germline ends came to 4 bases. DNA of the CDR3: TGCAGTGCTACAGCCACAGATACGCAGTATTTT. It codes for CSATATDTQYF.